The 20 T cell receptor beta chains presented below share a single source sample, sequenced in a study of blood T cell repertoires in COVID-19. Clones were sequenced by immunoSEQ multiplex PCR, and TCRdb holds only the in-frame ones, with some missing. This table holds around 170,000 clones, approximately 90% found once. Sequencing was carried out using peripheral blood. These receptors originate from a man between 18 and 29 years old who had recovered from COVID-19.

V usage is TRBV5-4 and J usage is TRBJ1-6, with a weak D call TRBD1 (5 bases). V was shortened by 10 bases and J by 8 bases, with 22 bases between the two germline ends. Germline V gene data show CDR1 as SGHNT and CDR2 as YYREEE (reference sequence). CDR3 length: 15 residues. CDR3 coding DNA: TGTGCCGGAAGCACCCAGCAGGGTCTTTATTCACCCCTCCACTTT. Translating it yields CAGSTQQGLYSPLHF.

The DNA for the CDR3 is TGTGCCAGCAGCTTAGGGACAGGGGGCGTTGGCTACACCTTC. Protein: CASSLGTGGVGYTF. The chain uses TRBV7-8 and TRBJ1-2; TRBD1 matches 11 bases. This CDR3 is built from 14 residues. Germline V gene sequence: CDR1 SGHVS, CDR2 FQNEAQ. V gave up 1 base and J gave up 7 bases; unmatched junction bases: 2.

This clone was observed a few times. The chain recombines TRBV5-1 with TRBJ1-2, with 10 bases that match TRBD1. The germline CDR1 and CDR2 sequences are SGHRS and YFSETQ. This CDR3 has 14 residues. V lost 4 bases and J lost 4; bases outside the gene matches: 4. CDR3: CASSRTGGGYGYTF. CDR3 sequence (DNA): TGCGCCAGCAGCCGGACAGGGGGAGGCTATGGCTACACCTTC.

Turning to this clone: A read error may account for a junction end that differs from germline. This chain connects TRBV2 to TRBJ1-6; 9 positions agree with TRBD1. The CDR3 has 14 residues. Per germline, CDR1 SNHLY and CDR2 FYNNEI. The CDR3: CASRQGAYDSPLHF. CDR3 DNA: TGTGCCAGCAGACAGGGGGCCTATGATTCACCCCTCCACTTT.

The rearrangement joins TRBV7-9 to TRBJ1-1; TRBD1 matches 7 bases. The CDR3 has 16 amino acids. Germline CDR1 and CDR2: SEHNR and FQNEAQ (reference sequence). V shed 3 bases, J shed 6 bases, and the junction held 13 bases outside the gene matches. The CDR3 sequence: CASSFFSPQGVPEAFF. CDR3 DNA sequence: TGTGCCAGCAGCTTTTTTTCGCCCCAGGGGGTCCCTGAAGCTTTCTTT.

V usage is TRBV6-2 or TRBV6-3 and J usage is TRBJ1-6; D gene unclear. The CDR3 runs 12 residues. Deletions cut 2 bases from V and 9 bases from J, with 5 bases between. Germline V CDR1 and CDR2: MNHEY, SVGEGT. DNA for the CDR3: TGTGCCAGCAGTTACGTCGTTTCACCCCTCCACTTT. Translation: CASSYVVSPLHF.

The genes are TRBV7-2 and TRBJ2-2; D gene unclear. V gave up 5 bases and J gave up 4 bases, with 11 bases separating them. CDR1 is SGHTA, CDR2 FQGNSA, per germline. The CDR3 runs 14 residues. The CDR3 spells CASSPGLPTGELFF. CDR3 sequence (DNA): TGTGCCAGCAGCCCCGGTTTGCCCACCGGGGAGCTGTTTTTT.

The chain uses TRBV19 and TRBJ2-1; D might be TRBD1 (5 bases). The CDR3 is made up of 13 amino acids. Trimming left V 0 bases short and J 9 bases short, with 9 bases between. CDR1 is LNHDA and CDR2 is SQIVND in the germline V gene (reference sequence). The CDR3 region has the DNA TGTGCCAGTAGTATAGAAGGGGTTGCTGAGCAGTTCTTC. It translates to CASSIEGVAEQFF.

The chain carries TRBV4-1 and TRBJ2-2; 8 bases are a match to TRBD2. Trimming took 1 base from V and 0 from J; bases not matched to a gene: 10. CDR1 and CDR2 (germline): MGHRA, YSYEKL. This CDR3 is built from 19 residues. Here the CDR3 DNA reads TGCGCCAGCAGCCAAGGCAGAGCGGGAGTAAAACCGAACACCGGGGAGCTGTTTTTT. Its translation: CASSQGRAGVKPNTGELFF.

The chain links TRBV5-1 to TRBJ1-2, with 9 bases identical to TRBD1. This CDR3 spans 16 amino acids. V gave up 0 bases and J gave up 9 bases; unmatched junction bases: 12. Germline V CDR1 and CDR2: SGHRS, YFSETQ. DNA of the CDR3: TGCGCCAGCAGCTTGGGGACAGGGGCCTCACGGGGGAGCTACACCTTC. Translated, it gives CASSLGTGASRGSYTF. Using reference TRBV5-1 and TRBJ1-2 for the parts outside the CDR3, the full variable domain is KAGVTQTPRYLIKTRGQQVTLSCSPISGHRSVSWYQQTPGQGLQFLFEYFSETQRNKGNFPGRFSGRQFSNSRSEMNVSTLELGDSALYLCASSLGTGASRGSYTFGSGTRLTVV.

V gene TRBV25-1 combines with J gene TRBJ2-2; 7 nucleotides agree with TRBD1. Looked up from germline, CDR1 is MGHDK and CDR2 is SYGVNS. V was clipped by 5 bases and J by 3 bases; unmatched bases: 6. The CDR3 extends over 15 amino acids. The CDR3 protein is CASSRQGRDTGELFF. For the CDR3, the DNA is TGTGCCAGCAGTCGACAGGGTAGGGACACCGGGGAGCTGTTTTTT.

The chain's CDR3 is CASSAIRSQGYTEAFF. CDR3 coding DNA: TGTGCCAGCAGCGCAATTCGGTCCCAGGGGTACACTGAAGCTTTCTTT. V gene TRBV5-6 combines with J gene TRBJ1-1; tentatively, D is TRBD1 (6 bases). The length of the CDR3 is 16 residues. CDR1 and CDR2 (germline): SGHDT, YYEEEE. V was trimmed by 4 bases and J by 3 bases, leaving 19 bases between them.

The chain couples TRBV19 to TRBJ2-2, with TRBD2 matching over 8 bases. The ends lost 7 bases at V and 2 bases at J; junction bases unmatched: 6. The CDR3 has 15 amino acids. Per the germline V gene, CDR1 is LNHDA and CDR2 is SQIVND (reference sequence). The CDR3 spells CASTGGADNTGELFF. The CDR3 DNA reads as TGTGCCAGTACGGGAGGGGCAGATAACACCGGGGAGCTGTTTTTT.

The CDR3 sequence: CASSLFGGSFIYEQYF. CDR3 coding DNA: TGTGCCAGCAGTTTGTTTGGTGGGAGTTTTATCTACGAGCAGTACTTC. This chain links TRBV27 with TRBJ2-7; perhaps TRBD2 as D (5 bases). The CDR3 spans 16 residues. With 3 bases removed from V and 3 bases from J, the gap between germline ends came to 18 bases. Per germline, CDR1 MNHEY and CDR2 SMNVEV (reference sequence).

The chain uses TRBV19 and TRBJ1-1; no clear D gene. Trimming shortened V by 8 bases and J by 4 bases, and 14 bases separated the two germline ends. Germline V gene lookup returns CDR1 LNHDA and CDR2 SQIVND (reference sequence). The CDR3 runs 13 residues. The CDR3 nucleotides are TGTGCCAGTGGCCCTAGAAGCAGCACTGAAGCTTTCTTT. Its translation: CASGPRSSTEAFF.

The V call is TRBV27, the J call TRBJ2-1; TRBD1 aligns across 10 bases. The germline gives CDR1 MNHEY, CDR2 SMNVEV (reference sequence). This CDR3 contains 15 residues. The V and J ends lost 6 bases and 1 base, in that order; junction bases with no gene match: 3. The CDR3: CASSPDRGSYNEQFF. CDR3 nucleotides: TGTGCCAGCAGCCCGGACAGGGGGTCCTACAATGAGCAGTTCTTC.

The gene calls are TRBV18 and TRBJ1-2; 7 nucleotides line up with TRBD1. Trimming took 2 bases from V and 11 from J; bases not matched to a gene: 11. CDR1 is KGHSH and CDR2 is LQKENI in the germline V gene. CDR3 length: 14 residues. Here the CDR3 reads CASSPLLKQGRYTF. The CDR3 DNA reads as TGTGCCAGCTCACCATTACTTAAACAGGGGCGGTACACCTTC.

This clone showed up just once. CDR3 coding DNA: TGTGCCAGCAGCCAAGAGCCGGGGTTGGACATTCAGTACTTC. Its translation is CASSQEPGLDIQYF. This chain connects TRBV3-1 (or the pseudogene TRBV3-2) to TRBJ2-4, with D tentatively TRBD2 (5 bases). Between the trimmed V and J ends, which lost 0 bases and 8 bases, there was a span of 11 bases. The CDR3 is 14 residues long. CDR1 is LGHDT, CDR2 YNNKEL, per germline (reference sequence).

The chain couples TRBV13 to TRBJ2-3, with TRBD2 identical over 8 bases. Germline CDR1 PRHDT, CDR2 FYEKMQ (reference sequence). The CDR3 extends over 16 amino acids. The V gene end was trimmed by 1 base and the J gene end by 2 bases; junction bases not matched to a gene: 5. The CDR3 protein is CASSLEASGHTDTQYF. CDR3 nucleotide sequence: TGTGCCAGCAGCTTAGAGGCTAGCGGGCACACAGATACGCAGTATTTT.

V usage is TRBV6-5 and J usage is TRBJ1-5, with 8 nucleotides matching TRBD1. J was trimmed by 5 bases and V by 6 bases; bases with no gene match: 9. Germline V gene data show CDR1 as MNHEY and CDR2 as SVGAGI. The CDR3 consists of 15 residues. CDR3 bases: TGTGCCAGCAGCCCCGGGACAGGTGTCTATCAGCCCCAGCATTTT. Translated: CASSPGTGVYQPQHF.